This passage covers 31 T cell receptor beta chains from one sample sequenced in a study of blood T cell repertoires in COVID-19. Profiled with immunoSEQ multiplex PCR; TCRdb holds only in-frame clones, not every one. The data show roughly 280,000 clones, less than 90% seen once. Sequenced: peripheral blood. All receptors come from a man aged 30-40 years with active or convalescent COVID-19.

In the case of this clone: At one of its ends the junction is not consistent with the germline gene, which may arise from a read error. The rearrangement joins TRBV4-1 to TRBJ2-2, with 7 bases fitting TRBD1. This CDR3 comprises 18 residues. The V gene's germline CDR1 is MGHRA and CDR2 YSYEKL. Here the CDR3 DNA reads TGCGCCAGCAGGCAAGGACGGTTACAGGGGCGCGGGACCGGGGAGCTGTTTTTT. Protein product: CASRQGRLQGRGTGELFF.

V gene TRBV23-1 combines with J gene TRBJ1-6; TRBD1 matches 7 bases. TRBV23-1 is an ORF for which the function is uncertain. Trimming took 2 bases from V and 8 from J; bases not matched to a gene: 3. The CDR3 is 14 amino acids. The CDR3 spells CASSQQGDHSPLHF. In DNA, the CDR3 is TGCGCCAGCAGTCAACAGGGGGACCATTCACCCCTCCACTTT.

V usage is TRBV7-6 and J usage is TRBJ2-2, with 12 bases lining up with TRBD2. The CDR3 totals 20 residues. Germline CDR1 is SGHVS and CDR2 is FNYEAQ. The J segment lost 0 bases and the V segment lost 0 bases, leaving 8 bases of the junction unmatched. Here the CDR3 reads CASSLAKTSGGVANTGELFF. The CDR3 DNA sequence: TGTGCCAGCAGCTTAGCGAAGACTAGCGGGGGAGTTGCGAACACCGGGGAGCTGTTTTTT.

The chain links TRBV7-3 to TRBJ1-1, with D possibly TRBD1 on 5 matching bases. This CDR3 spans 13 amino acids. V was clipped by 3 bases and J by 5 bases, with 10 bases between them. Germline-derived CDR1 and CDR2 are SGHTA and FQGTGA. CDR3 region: CASSFRVETEAFF. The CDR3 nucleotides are TGTGCCAGCAGCTTCAGGGTCGAGACTGAAGCTTTCTTT.

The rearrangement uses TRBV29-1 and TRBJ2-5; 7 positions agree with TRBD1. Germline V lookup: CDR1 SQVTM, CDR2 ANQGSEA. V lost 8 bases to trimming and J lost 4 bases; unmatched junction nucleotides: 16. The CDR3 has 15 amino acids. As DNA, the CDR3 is TGCAGCACGACAGGGACCTATACAGGAGGAGAGACCCAGTACTTC. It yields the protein CSTTGTYTGGETQYF.

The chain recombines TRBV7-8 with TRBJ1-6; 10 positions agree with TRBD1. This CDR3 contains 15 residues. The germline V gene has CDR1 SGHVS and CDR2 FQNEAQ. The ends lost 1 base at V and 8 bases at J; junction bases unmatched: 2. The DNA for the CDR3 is TGTGCCAGCAGCTTAGGGGACAGGGGTTATTCACCCCTCCACTTT. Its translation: CASSLGDRGYSPLHF.

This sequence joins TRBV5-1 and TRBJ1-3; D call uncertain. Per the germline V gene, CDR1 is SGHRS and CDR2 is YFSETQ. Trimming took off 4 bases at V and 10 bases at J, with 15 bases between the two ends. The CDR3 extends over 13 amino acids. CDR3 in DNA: TGCGCCAGCAGCCCCCTGAGTGGAGGGACCATATATTTT. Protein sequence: CASSPLSGGTIYF. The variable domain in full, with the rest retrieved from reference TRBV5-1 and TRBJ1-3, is KAGVTQTPRYLIKTRGQQVTLSCSPISGHRSVSWYQQTPGQGLQFLFEYFSETQRNKGNFPGRFSGRQFSNSRSEMNVSTLELGDSALYLCASSPLSGGTIYFGEGSWLTVV.

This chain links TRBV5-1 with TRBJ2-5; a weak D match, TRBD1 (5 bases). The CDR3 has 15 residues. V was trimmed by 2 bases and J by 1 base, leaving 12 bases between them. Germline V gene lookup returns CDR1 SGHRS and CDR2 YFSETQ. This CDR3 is CASSLQGAVQETQYF. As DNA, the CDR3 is TGCGCCAGCAGCTTACAAGGGGCCGTCCAAGAGACCCAGTACTTC.

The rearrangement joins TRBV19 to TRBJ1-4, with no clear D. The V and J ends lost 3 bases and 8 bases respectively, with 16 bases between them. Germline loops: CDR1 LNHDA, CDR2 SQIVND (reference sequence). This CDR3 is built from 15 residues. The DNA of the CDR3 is TGTGCCAGTAGTATCTATGGAACAGTTGGCGAAAAACTGTTTTTT. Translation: CASSIYGTVGEKLFF.

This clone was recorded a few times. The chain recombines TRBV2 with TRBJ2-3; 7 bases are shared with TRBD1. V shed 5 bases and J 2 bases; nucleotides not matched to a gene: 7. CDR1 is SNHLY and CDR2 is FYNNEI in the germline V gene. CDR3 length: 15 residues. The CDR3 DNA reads TGTGCCAGCAGTCAAGGACAGGTGAACACAGATACGCAGTATTTT. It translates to CASSQGQVNTDTQYF.

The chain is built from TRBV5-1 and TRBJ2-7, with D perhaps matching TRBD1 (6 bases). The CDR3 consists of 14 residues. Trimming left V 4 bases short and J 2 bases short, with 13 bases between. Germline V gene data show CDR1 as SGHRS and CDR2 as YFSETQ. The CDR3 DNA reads TGCGCCAGCAGCCCCACAGGGTTCGCCTACGAGCAGTACTTC. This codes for CASSPTGFAYEQYF.

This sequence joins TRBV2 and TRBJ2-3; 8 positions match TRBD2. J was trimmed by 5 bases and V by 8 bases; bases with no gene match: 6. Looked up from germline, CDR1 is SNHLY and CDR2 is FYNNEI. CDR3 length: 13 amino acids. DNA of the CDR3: TGTGCCAGCTTCCCGGGGGGGGTAGATACGCAGTATTTT. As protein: CASFPGGVDTQYF.

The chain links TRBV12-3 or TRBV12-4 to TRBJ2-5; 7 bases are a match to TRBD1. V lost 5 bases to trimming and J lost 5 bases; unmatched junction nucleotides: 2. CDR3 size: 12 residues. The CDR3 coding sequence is TGTGCCAGCAGTGGCAGGGGGGAGACCCAGTACTTC. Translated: CASSGRGETQYF.

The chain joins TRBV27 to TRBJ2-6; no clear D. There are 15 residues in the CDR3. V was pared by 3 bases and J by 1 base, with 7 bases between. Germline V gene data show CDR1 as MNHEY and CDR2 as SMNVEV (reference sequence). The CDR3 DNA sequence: TGTGCCAGCAGTTTGTGGAGTTCTGGGGCCAACGTCCTGACTTTC. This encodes CASSLWSSGANVLTF.

In nucleotides, the CDR3 is TGTGCCAGCAGCTTAGATCTCGGGGGACCGATCTATGGCTACACCTTC. Its translation is CASSLDLGGPIYGYTF. This chain links TRBV11-3 with TRBJ1-2; D may be TRBD1 (5 bases). V gave up 0 bases and J gave up 4 bases, with 15 bases separating them. Germline-derived CDR1 and CDR2 are SGHNT and YENEEA. The length of the CDR3 is 16 residues.

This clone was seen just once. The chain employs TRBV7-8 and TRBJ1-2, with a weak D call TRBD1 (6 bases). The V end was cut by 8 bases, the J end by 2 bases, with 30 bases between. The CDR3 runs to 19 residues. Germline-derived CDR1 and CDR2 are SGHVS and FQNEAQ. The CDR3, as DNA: TGTGCCAGCCGACCCGCGGCGAGTCAGGGGCCGCGAAGGAACTATGGCTACACCTTC. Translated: CASRPAASQGPRRNYGYTF.

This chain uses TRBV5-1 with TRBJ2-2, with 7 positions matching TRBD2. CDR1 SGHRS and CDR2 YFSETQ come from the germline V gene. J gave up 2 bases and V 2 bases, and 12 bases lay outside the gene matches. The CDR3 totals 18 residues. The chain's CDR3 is CASSLTLGLETNTGELFF. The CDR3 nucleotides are TGCGCCAGCAGCTTAACCCTAGGACTAGAGACCAACACCGGGGAGCTGTTTTTT.

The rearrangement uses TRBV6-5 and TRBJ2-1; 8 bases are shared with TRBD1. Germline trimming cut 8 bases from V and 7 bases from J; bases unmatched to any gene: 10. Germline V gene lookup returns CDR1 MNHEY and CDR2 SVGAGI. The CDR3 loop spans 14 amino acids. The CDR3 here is CASGTGGPVNEQFF. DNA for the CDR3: TGTGCCAGCGGAACAGGGGGGCCGGTTAATGAGCAGTTCTTC.

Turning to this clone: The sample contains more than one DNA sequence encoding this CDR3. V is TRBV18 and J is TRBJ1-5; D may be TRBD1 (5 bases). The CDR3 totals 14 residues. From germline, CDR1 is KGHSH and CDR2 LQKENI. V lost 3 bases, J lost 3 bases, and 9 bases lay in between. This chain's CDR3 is CASSPDRYNQPQHF. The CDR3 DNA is TGTGCCAGCTCACCCGACAGATACAATCAGCCCCAGCATTTT.

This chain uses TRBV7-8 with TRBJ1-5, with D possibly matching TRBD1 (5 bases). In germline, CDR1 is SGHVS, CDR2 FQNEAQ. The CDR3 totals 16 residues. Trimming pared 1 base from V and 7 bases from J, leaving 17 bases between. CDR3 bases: TGTGCCAGCAGCTTAGAGGCCCGACAGTCATGGCAGCCCCAGCATTTT. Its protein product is CASSLEARQSWQPQHF.

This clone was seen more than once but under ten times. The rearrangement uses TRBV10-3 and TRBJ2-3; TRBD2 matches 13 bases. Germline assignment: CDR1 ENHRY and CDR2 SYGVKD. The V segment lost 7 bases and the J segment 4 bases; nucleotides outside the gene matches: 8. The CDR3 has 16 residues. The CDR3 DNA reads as TGTGCCATCAACAAACCCGGGACTAGCGGGGCAGATACGCAGTATTTT. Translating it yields CAINKPGTSGADTQYF.

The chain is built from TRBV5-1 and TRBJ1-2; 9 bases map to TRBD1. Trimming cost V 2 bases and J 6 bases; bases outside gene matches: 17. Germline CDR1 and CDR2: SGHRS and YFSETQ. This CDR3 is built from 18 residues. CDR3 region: CASSFGRTGVRWDDGYTF. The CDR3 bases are TGCGCCAGCAGCTTCGGTAGGACAGGGGTGAGATGGGATGATGGCTACACCTTC.

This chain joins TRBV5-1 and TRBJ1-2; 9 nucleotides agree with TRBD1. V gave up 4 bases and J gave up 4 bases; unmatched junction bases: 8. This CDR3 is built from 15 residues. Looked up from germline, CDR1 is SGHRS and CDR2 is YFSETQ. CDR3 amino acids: CASSRGTGNFYGYTF. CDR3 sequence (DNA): TGCGCCAGCAGCCGGGGGACAGGGAACTTCTATGGCTACACCTTC.

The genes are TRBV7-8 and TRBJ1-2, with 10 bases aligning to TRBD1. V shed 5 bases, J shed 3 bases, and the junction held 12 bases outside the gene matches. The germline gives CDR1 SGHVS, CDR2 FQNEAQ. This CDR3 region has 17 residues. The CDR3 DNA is TGTGCCAGCAGCGACCGGGACAGGGGCTTCGTCGACTATGGCTACACCTTC. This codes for CASSDRDRGFVDYGYTF.

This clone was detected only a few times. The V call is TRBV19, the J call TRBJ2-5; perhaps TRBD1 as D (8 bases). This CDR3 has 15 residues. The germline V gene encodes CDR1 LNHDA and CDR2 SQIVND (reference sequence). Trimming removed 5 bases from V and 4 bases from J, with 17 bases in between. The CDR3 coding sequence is TGTGCCAGTAGTGGAATACAGGGGGAGGGAGAGACCCAGTACTTC. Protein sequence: CASSGIQGEGETQYF.

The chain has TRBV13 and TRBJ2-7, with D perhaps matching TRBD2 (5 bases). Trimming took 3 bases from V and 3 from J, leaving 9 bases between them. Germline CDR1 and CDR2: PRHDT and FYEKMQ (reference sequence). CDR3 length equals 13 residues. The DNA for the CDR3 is TGTGCCAGCAGCTTGGGTCGGGACTACGAGCAGTACTTC. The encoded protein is CASSLGRDYEQYF.

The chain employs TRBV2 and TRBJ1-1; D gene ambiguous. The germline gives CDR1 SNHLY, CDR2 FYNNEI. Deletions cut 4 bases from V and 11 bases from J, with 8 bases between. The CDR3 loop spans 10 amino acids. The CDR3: CASSGLGAFF. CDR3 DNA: TGTGCCAGCAGTGGCTTGGGCGCTTTCTTT.

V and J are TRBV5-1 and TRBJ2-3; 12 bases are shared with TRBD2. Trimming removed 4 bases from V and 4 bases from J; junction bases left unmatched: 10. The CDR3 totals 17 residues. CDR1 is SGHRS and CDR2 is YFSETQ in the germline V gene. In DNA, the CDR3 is TGCGCCAGCAGCCAAGGACTAGCGGGAAAGCGGGCAGATACGCAGTATTTT. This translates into CASSQGLAGKRADTQYF.

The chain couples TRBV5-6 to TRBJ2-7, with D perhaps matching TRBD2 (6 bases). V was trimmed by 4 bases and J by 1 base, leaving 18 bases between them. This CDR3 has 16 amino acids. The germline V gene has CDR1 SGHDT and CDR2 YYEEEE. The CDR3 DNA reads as TGTGCCAGCAGCCCCCTGGGGGGATTCCAATCCTACGAGCAGTACTTC. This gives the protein CASSPLGGFQSYEQYF.

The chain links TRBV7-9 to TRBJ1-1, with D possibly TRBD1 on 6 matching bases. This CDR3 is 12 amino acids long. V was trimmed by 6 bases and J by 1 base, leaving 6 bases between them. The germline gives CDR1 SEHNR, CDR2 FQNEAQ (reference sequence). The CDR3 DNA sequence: TGTGCCAGCAGACAGGGGAACACTGAAGCTTTCTTT. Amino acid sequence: CASRQGNTEAFF.

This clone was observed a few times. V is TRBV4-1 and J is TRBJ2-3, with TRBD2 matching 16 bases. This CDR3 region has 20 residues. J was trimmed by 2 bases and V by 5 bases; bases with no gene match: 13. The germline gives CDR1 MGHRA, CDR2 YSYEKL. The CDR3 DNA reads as TGCGCCAGCAGCAACTCGGATCCGGGACTAGCGGGGGGGTACACAGATACGCAGTATTTT. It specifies CASSNSDPGLAGGYTDTQYF.